The rows below give T cell receptor beta chains drawn from one sample of a study of spatial heterogeneity in lung cancer. One entry per CDR3 protein results from TCRdb running MiXCR on the 5' RACE reads. The sample includes more than 75,000 distinct CDR3 sequences, around 13% of them seen just once. Sequenced here: PBMCs, sampled at surgery. These receptors all come from a male donor with early-stage non-small cell lung cancer. Each CDR3 is given with its conserved first and last residue. The order of the fields is J gene, D gene, V gene, clone size, CDR3 protein, CDR3 DNA. The D gene is left open where the match is weak. Size values are once, few and many counts, or a class for expanded clones, and some rows have none.

>TRBJ2-3|NA|TRBV5-1|many
CASSLQGIRTDTQYF
TGCGCCAGCAGCTTGCAGGGGATTCGCACAGATACGCAGTATTTT
>TRBJ1-1|NA|TRBV6-1|many
CATYAGLNTEAFF
TGTGCCACATACGCAGGGCTCAACACTGAAGCTTTCTTT
>TRBJ2-3|NA|TRBV3-1|few
CASSQTSLASDTQYF
TGTGCCAGCAGCCAAACTAGTCTAGCCTCAGATACGCAGTATTTT
>TRBJ1-1|TRBD1|TRBV25-1|few
CASSEYRTGGPFAFF
TGTGCCAGCAGTGAATACAGGACAGGGGGCCCGTTCGCTTTCTTT
>TRBJ1-4|TRBD1|TRBV11-2|NA
CASSPNTRGINEKLFF
TGTGCCAGCAGCCCCAATACCAGGGGGATTAATGAAAAACTGTTTTTT
>TRBJ1-2|TRBD1|TRBV20-1|NA
CSATAGTGDDYGYTF
TGCAGTGCTACTGCCGGGACAGGGGACGACTATGGCTACACCTTC
>TRBJ2-1|TRBD2|TRBV5-1|NA
CASSLILAGAGDEQFF
TGCGCCAGCAGCTTGATACTAGCGGGGGCCGGGGATGAGCAGTTCTTC
>TRBJ2-1|NA|TRBV21-1|few
CASSLQLAGIYNEQFF
TGTGCCAGCAGCTTACAACTAGCGGGGATCTACAATGAGCAGTTCTTC
>TRBJ2-5|NA|TRBV10-3|NA
CATSTLRLETQYF
TGTGCCACCTCGACCCTCCGATTGGAGACCCAGTACTTC
>TRBJ1-1|TRBD1|TRBV7-6|few
CASSLARQGEAFF
TGTGCCAGCAGCTTAGCGCGACAGGGTGAAGCTTTCTTT
>TRBJ1-2|NA|TRBV30|few
CAWAPIYGYTF
TGTGCCTGGGCCCCCATCTATGGCTACACCTTC
>TRBJ1-4|TRBD1|TRBV12-3/TRBV12-4|few
CASSSTGGGTNEKLFF
TGTGCCAGCAGTTCGACAGGGGGTGGTACTAATGAAAAACTGTTTTTT
>TRBJ2-7|NA|TRBV29-1|few
CSVRVEVSGYEQYF
TGCAGCGTACGGGTTGAAGTCTCGGGCTACGAGCAGTACTTC
>TRBJ1-1|NA|TRBV20-1|many
CSALRWNTEAFF
TGCAGTGCTCTTAGGTGGAACACTGAAGCTTTCTTT
>TRBJ2-5|NA|TRBV24-1|few
CATSDGHQETQYF
TGTGCCACCAGTGACGGTCATCAAGAGACCCAGTACTTC
>TRBJ2-4|TRBD2|TRBV28|NA
CASSLAGGTKNIQYF
TGTGCCAGCAGCCTAGCGGGAGGGACCAAAAACATTCAGTACTTC
>TRBJ1-2|NA|TRBV29-1|many
CSVGVAGDYGYTF
TGCAGCGTTGGGGTGGCAGGGGACTATGGCTACACCTTC
>TRBJ2-1|NA|TRBV13|few
CASSLDLNEQFF
TGTGCCAGCAGCTTGGACTTGAATGAGCAGTTCTTC
>TRBJ2-1|NA|TRBV6-1|few
CASKSLGPLDEQFF
TGTGCCAGCAAGTCCTTGGGACCGTTAGATGAGCAGTTCTTC
>TRBJ1-1|NA|TRBV29-1|many
CSVGGGTEAFF
TGCAGCGTTGGTGGTGGGACTGAAGCTTTCTTT
>TRBJ2-7|NA|TRBV20-1|NA
CSALTGWKEQYF
TGCAGTGCATTAACAGGGTGGAAAGAGCAGTACTTC
>TRBJ2-1|TRBD2|TRBV24-1|NA
CATSDRVAGYNEQFF
TGTGCCACCAGTGATAGGGTAGCGGGGTACAATGAGCAGTTCTTC
>TRBJ1-2|NA|TRBV19|NA
CASRDPSGLGASGYTF
TGTGCCAGTAGGGACCCGTCGGGGTTGGGGGCGAGTGGCTACACCTTC
>TRBJ2-6|NA|TRBV3-1|NA
CASSTSGTDNYSGANVLTF
TGTGCCAGCAGCACTTCCGGGACTGACAATTACTCTGGGGCCAACGTCCTGACTTTC
>TRBJ2-2|NA|TRBV28|few
CASSLSTPTGELFF
TGTGCCAGCAGTTTAAGCACTCCCACCGGGGAGCTGTTTTTT
>TRBJ2-2|TRBD2|TRBV20-1|few
CSARDRGVITGELFF
TGCAGTGCTAGAGATCGGGGGGTGATCACCGGGGAGCTGTTTTTT
>TRBJ2-2|TRBD1|TRBV18|few
CASSPGQQEGELFF
TGTGCCAGCTCACCGGGACAGCAAGAAGGGGAGCTGTTTTTT
>TRBJ2-3|NA|TRBV29-1|NA
CSVRPTDTQYF
TGCAGCGTTCGCCCGACAGATACGCAGTATTTT
>TRBJ2-5|NA|TRBV6-5|once
CASRYSGDGETQYF
TGTGCCAGCAGGTACAGCGGCGATGGGGAGACCCAGTACTTC
>TRBJ1-2|NA|TRBV29-1|many
CSVSSGRWGYTF
TGCAGCGTTTCCTCAGGGAGATGGGGCTACACCTTC
>TRBJ2-1|NA|TRBV7-3|NA
CASSLVTGNEQFF
TGTGCCAGCAGCTTGGTAACGGGGAATGAGCAGTTCTTC
>TRBJ2-2|NA|TRBV9|many
CASSVGGTTNTGELFF
TGTGCCAGCAGCGTAGGGGGGACCACGAACACCGGGGAGCTGTTTTTT
>TRBJ2-2|NA|TRBV5-8|NA
CASSLSSGLTGELFF
TGTGCCAGCAGCTTGTCGAGCGGACTCACCGGGGAGCTGTTTTTT
>TRBJ2-1|NA|TRBV7-2|NA
CASSRRQDSYNEQFF
TGTGCCAGCAGCCGCAGACAGGACTCCTACAATGAGCAGTTCTTC